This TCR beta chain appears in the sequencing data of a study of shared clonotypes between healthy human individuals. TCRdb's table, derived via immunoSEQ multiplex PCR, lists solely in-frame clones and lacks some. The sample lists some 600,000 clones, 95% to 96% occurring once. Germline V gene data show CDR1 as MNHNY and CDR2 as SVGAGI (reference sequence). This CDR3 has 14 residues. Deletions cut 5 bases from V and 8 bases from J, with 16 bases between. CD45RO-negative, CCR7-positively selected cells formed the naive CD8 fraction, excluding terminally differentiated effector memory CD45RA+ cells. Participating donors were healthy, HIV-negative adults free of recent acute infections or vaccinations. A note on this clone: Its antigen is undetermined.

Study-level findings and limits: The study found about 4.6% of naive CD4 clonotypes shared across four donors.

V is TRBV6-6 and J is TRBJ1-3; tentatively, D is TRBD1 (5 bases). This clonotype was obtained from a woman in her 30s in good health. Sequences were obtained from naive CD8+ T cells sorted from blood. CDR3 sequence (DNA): TGTGCCAGCAGTAGGGACCGGCAAATAGACACCATATATTTT. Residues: CASSRDRQIDTIYF.